This TCR beta chain was retrieved from a study of Ad26.COV2.S vaccination and SARS-CoV-2 variants. Described treatment: about 20 received Ad26.COV2.S at low or high dose, single or two shots; about 5 received placebo; per-sample allocation not given. Sample collection was performed on day 63 after the first vaccine or placebo injection. An Ad26 vector carrying the Wuhan-strain SARS-CoV-2 spike served as the vaccine. V lost 2 bases, J lost 2 bases, and 7 bases lay in between. The V gene's germline CDR1 is SGHNT and CDR2 YENEEA. The CDR3 has 13 amino acids. Data came from immunoSEQ multiplex PCR; TCRdb stores just in-frame clones and leaves some out. The sample has around 450,000 clones; 80% to 90% are singletons.

The sample was peripheral blood, taken in a trial of Ad26.COV2.S vaccine versus placebo. This clonotype originated in a person aged 18-60 years who received the Ad26.COV2.S COVID-19 vaccine or a placebo. The chain combines TRBV11-3 with TRBJ2-7, with no clear D. The CDR3, as DNA: TGTGCCAGCAGCTTAAGCAAAGCCTACGAGCAGTACTTC. Amino acid sequence: CASSLSKAYEQYF.